The 19 T cell receptor beta chains below come from one sample, sequenced in a study of CD8 T cells in Susac syndrome. The RNA input was roughly 0.45 to 1 ug, and it was reverse transcribed with random hexamers. Each CDR3 protein gets one entry after TCRdb re-called the immunoSEQ multiplex PCR reads with MiXCR. The sample shows about 85,000 distinct CDR3 sequences, around 95% of them seen only once. Source material: CD8+ T cells from PBMCs. The receptor source for this set is a human donor with Susac syndrome.

This chain connects TRBV7-9 to TRBJ2-1; D gene uncertain. V was cut by 5 bases and J by 9 bases, with 14 bases left in between. Germline V gene sequence: CDR1 SEHNR, CDR2 FQNEAQ (reference sequence). CDR3 length: 13 residues. Here the CDR3 reads CASSPDLSPEQFF. The CDR3, as DNA: TGTGCCAGCAGCCCAGATCTATCTCCTGAGCAGTTCTTC.

This sequence joins TRBV30 and TRBJ2-1, with D possibly being TRBD2 (5 bases). From germline, CDR1 is GTSNPN and CDR2 SVGIG (reference sequence). Trimming pared 0 bases from V and 3 bases from J, leaving 12 bases between. CDR3 length equals 15 residues. Here the CDR3 reads CAWSVRDRDYNEQFF. CDR3 DNA sequence: TGTGCCTGGAGTGTACGGGATAGGGACTACAATGAGCAGTTCTTC.

This clonotype was counted once. The chain combines TRBV5-6 with TRBJ2-1, with 7 bases fitting TRBD2. V gave up 2 bases and J gave up 10 bases; unmatched junction bases: 6. Per the germline V gene, CDR1 is SGHDT and CDR2 is YYEEEE. CDR3 length: 13 amino acids. This chain's CDR3 is CASSFYRDYEQFF. Written as DNA, the CDR3 is TGTGCCAGCAGCTTCTACCGGGACTACGAGCAGTTCTTC.

The genes are TRBV19 and TRBJ2-7; 7 bases map to TRBD2. The CDR3 runs 12 residues. V dropped 3 bases and J dropped 5; count of bases not matched to a gene: 1. Germline V CDR1 and CDR2: LNHDA, SQIVND (reference sequence). CDR3 nucleotides: TGTGCCAGTAGTATCGCGGGGGACGAGCAGTACTTC. Translated: CASSIAGDEQYF.

The chain recombines TRBV7-9 with TRBJ2-1, with 13 bases lining up with TRBD2. Germline-derived CDR1 and CDR2 are SEHNR and FQNEAQ (reference sequence). The CDR3 has 18 residues. V lost 3 bases, J lost 0 bases, and 5 bases stayed unmatched. CDR3 nucleotides: TGTGCCAGCAGCTTGGCGACTAGCGGGGGGTACTCCTACAATGAGCAGTTCTTC. Translated, it gives CASSLATSGGYSYNEQFF.

The genes are TRBV28 and TRBJ2-7; 8 nucleotides align to TRBD1. CDR1 and CDR2 (germline): MDHEN, SYDVKM. V dropped 2 bases and J dropped 3; count of bases not matched to a gene: 9. The CDR3 covers 16 residues. The DNA of the CDR3 is TGTGCCAGCAGTTTACCCCGAACAGGGGGTTTCTACGAGCAGTACTTC. This encodes CASSLPRTGGFYEQYF.

V usage is TRBV7-9 and J usage is TRBJ2-5; a weak D match, TRBD1 (5 bases). The CDR3 spans 16 residues. V gave up 6 bases and J gave up 4 bases, with 21 bases separating them. Germline values: CDR1 SEHNR, CDR2 FQNEAQ (reference sequence). CDR3 residues: CASSPEDNPRRETQYF. DNA of the CDR3: TGTGCCAGCAGTCCCGAGGACAACCCCAGGAGAGAGACCCAGTACTTC. Supplemented by reference TRBV7-9 and TRBJ2-5, the full variable domain reads DTGVSQNPRHKITKRGQNVTFRCDPISEHNRLYWYRQTLGQGPEFLTYFQNEAQLEKSRLLSDRFSAERPKGSFSTLEIQRTEQGDSAMYLCASSPEDNPRRETQYFGPGTRLLVL.

V is TRBV20-1 and J is TRBJ2-7; D is ambiguous. Looked up from germline, CDR1 is DFQATT and CDR2 is SNEGSKA (reference sequence). V lost 0 bases and J lost 5, with 8 bases in between. The CDR3 is made up of 12 amino acids. The CDR3 nucleotides read TGCAGTGCTAGAGATATAGGGAACGAGCAGTACTTC. It yields the protein CSARDIGNEQYF.

Note on this clonotype: A junction boundary mismatches the germline segment, possibly from a read error. The rearrangement joins TRBV27 to TRBJ2-7; TRBD2 matches at 14 bases. The CDR3 loop spans 15 amino acids. Looked up from germline, CDR1 is MNHEY and CDR2 is SMNVEV (reference sequence). CDR3 nucleotides: TGTGCCAGCAGTCTATCCGGGACTAGCGGGAGTGTGCAGTACTTC. Protein sequence: CASSLSGTSGSVQYF.

The chain is built from TRBV9 and TRBJ2-6; D is perhaps TRBD1 or TRBD2 (6 bases each). The CDR3 runs 15 residues. V shed 2 bases and J shed 3 bases, with 9 bases lying between them. The germline V gene encodes CDR1 SGDLS and CDR2 YYNGEE. This chain's CDR3 is CASSVGGLGANVLTF. DNA for the CDR3: TGTGCCAGCAGCGTTGGGGGGCTTGGGGCCAACGTCCTGACTTTC.

This clonotype was picked up one time. V is TRBV3-1 and J is TRBJ2-7; D is ambiguous. The CDR3 has 13 amino acids. Germline CDR1 reads LGHDT; CDR2 reads YNNKEL (reference sequence). The ends were cut back, 1 base at V and 5 bases at J, with 9 bases in the middle. The CDR3 DNA reads TGTGCCAGCAGCCAAGGGACCCACAACGAGCAGTACTTC. Translation gives CASSQGTHNEQYF.

The chain combines TRBV28 with TRBJ2-7, with D perhaps TRBD2 (6 bases). The CDR3 consists of 14 residues. Deletions cut 6 bases from V and 6 bases from J, with 18 bases between. Per germline, CDR1 MDHEN and CDR2 SYDVKM. CDR3 amino acids: CASRVRSGVTEQYF. Written as DNA, the CDR3 is TGTGCCAGCAGGGTTCGGTCGGGAGTAACCGAGCAGTACTTC.

The chain is built from TRBV2 and TRBJ2-1, with a possible D match to TRBD1 (6 bases). The CDR3 totals 11 residues. V lost 5 bases and J lost 9, with 8 bases in between. Germline loops: CDR1 SNHLY, CDR2 FYNNEI. CDR3 sequence reads: CASSRGFEQFF. In DNA, the CDR3 is TGTGCCAGCAGTAGGGGGTTTGAGCAGTTCTTC.

The table lists this clonotype with a count of one. The rearrangement uses TRBV19 and TRBJ1-5; no reliable D call. Trimming took off 7 bases at V and 3 bases at J, with 19 bases between the two ends. CDR3 size: 16 residues. CDR1 is LNHDA, CDR2 SQIVND, per germline (reference sequence). The CDR3 coding sequence is TGTGCCAGTACCACTCCACTCGGCGGAGCCAATCAGCCCCAGCATTTT. Its translation: CASTTPLGGANQPQHF.

The V gene is TRBV11-2, the J gene TRBJ2-2, with D uncertain. Trimming stripped 1 base from V and 7 bases from J, with 4 bases between. The CDR3 contains 12 residues. CDR1 is SGHAT, CDR2 FQNNGV, per germline. The CDR3 is CASSLGLGELFF. The CDR3 coding sequence is TGTGCCAGCAGCTTAGGCCTCGGGGAGCTGTTTTTT.

The chain is built from TRBV20-1 and TRBJ2-7; TRBD2 aligns across 10 bases. The CDR3 spans 14 residues. The junction had 6 bases not matched to a gene; V was cut back by 5 bases and J by 2 bases. Looked up from germline, CDR1 is DFQATT and CDR2 is SNEGSKA (reference sequence). CDR3: CSASGTSETYEQYF. CDR3 in DNA: TGCAGTGCTTCCGGGACTAGCGAAACCTACGAGCAGTACTTC.

The J gene is TRBJ1-2, the V gene TRBV7-2; tentatively, D is TRBD1 (5 bases). Trimming cost V 1 base and J 6 bases, with 9 bases left between them. This CDR3 contains 13 residues. The germline gives CDR1 SGHTA, CDR2 FQGNSA. The CDR3 reads CASSLGGGDGYTF. The CDR3 nucleotides read TGTGCCAGCAGCTTAGGTGGGGGTGATGGCTACACCTTC. Combining the CDR3 with reference TRBV7-2 and TRBJ1-2 gives the whole variable domain GAGVSQSPSNKVTEKGKDVELRCDPISGHTALYWYRQSLGQGLEFLIYFQGNSAPDKSGLPSDRFSAERTGGSVSTLTIQRTQQEDSAVYLCASSLGGGDGYTFGSGTRLTVV.

The chain employs TRBV3-1 and TRBJ1-1, with a possible D match to TRBD1 (5 bases). V shed 1 base and J shed 5 bases, with 17 bases lying between them. The CDR3 runs 16 residues. Germline loops: CDR1 LGHDT, CDR2 YNNKEL (reference sequence). CDR3 sequence (DNA): TGTGCCAGCAGCCAAGCCCCCCAGGGTTGGTATACTGAAGCTTTCTTT. This translates into CASSQAPQGWYTEAFF.

The CDR3 is CASSFRREDSEAFF. CDR3 in DNA: TGTGCCAGCAGCTTTCGGCGGGAGGACAGTGAAGCTTTCTTT. The chain recombines TRBV13 with TRBJ1-1; a possible D gene is TRBD1 (6 bases). Germline-derived CDR1 and CDR2 are PRHDT and FYEKMQ (reference sequence). V dropped 3 bases and J dropped 7 bases, with 15 bases sitting between them. This CDR3 has 14 amino acids.